Following are 14 T cell receptor beta chains from one sample sequenced in a study of blood T cell repertoires in COVID-19. Libraries were prepared by immunoSEQ multiplex PCR; TCRdb keeps only in-frame clonotypes and omits some of them. Found here are some 200,000 clones, around 88% of them singletons; the top ten hold more than 1.4%. The specimen was peripheral blood. All receptors derive from a man aged 18 to 30 with active or convalescent COVID-19.

The chain carries TRBV2 and TRBJ2-7, with TRBD2 matching 7 bases. V dropped 6 bases and J dropped 0; count of bases not matched to a gene: 11. The germline gives CDR1 SNHLY, CDR2 FYNNEI. The CDR3 consists of 16 residues. The CDR3 is CASRASGGVSSYEQYF. For the CDR3, the DNA is TGTGCCAGCAGAGCTAGCGGAGGGGTCAGCTCCTACGAGCAGTACTTC.

The chain is built from TRBV10-3 and TRBJ1-5, with D unresolved. V was cut by 6 bases and J by 8 bases, with 14 bases left in between. This CDR3 contains 13 residues. From germline, CDR1 is ENHRY and CDR2 SYGVKD. The CDR3 DNA reads TGTGCCATCAGGAGGGCGGAGACTGAGCCCCAGCATTTT. The encoded protein is CAIRRAETEPQHF.

The genes are TRBV6-6 and TRBJ2-1; TRBD1 matches at 7 bases. Per germline, CDR1 MNHNY and CDR2 SVGAGI (reference sequence). The CDR3 is 12 amino acids. The V and J ends lost 8 bases and 8 bases, in that order; junction bases with no gene match: 6. The CDR3 sequence: CASGQGVDEQFF. Here the CDR3 DNA reads TGTGCCAGCGGGCAGGGGGTCGATGAGCAGTTCTTC.

The gene calls are TRBV4-2 and TRBJ1-4; perhaps TRBD1 as D (5 bases). The CDR3 is 14 residues long. Trimming removed 4 bases from V and 2 bases from J, with 8 bases in between. Germline V gene data show CDR1 as LGHNA and CDR2 as YNFKEQ. The chain's CDR3 is CASSRPGTNEKLFF. The CDR3 nucleotides read TGTGCCAGCAGCCGCCCAGGGACTAATGAAAAACTGTTTTTT.

This clone was recorded only once. This rearrangement joins TRBV3-1 (or the pseudogene TRBV3-2) to TRBJ2-1; TRBD1 might be the D (5 bases). Trimming cost V 0 bases and J 12 bases, with 15 bases left between them. This CDR3 has 14 amino acids. CDR1 and CDR2 (germline): LGHDT, YNNKEL (reference sequence). The CDR3 sequence is CASSQDPRVFGQFF. The CDR3 DNA reads TGTGCCAGCAGCCAAGACCCCAGGGTATTCGGGCAGTTCTTC.

This clone appeared a single time. The chain is built from TRBV6-5 and TRBJ2-1, with TRBD1 identical over 11 bases. The trim removed 2 bases at V and 6 bases at J, leaving 3 bases unmatched. There are 15 residues in the CDR3. Germline V lookup: CDR1 MNHEY, CDR2 SVGAGI. CDR3 loop: CASSYGDRGSNEQFF. CDR3 DNA: TGTGCCAGCAGTTACGGGGACAGGGGGAGCAATGAGCAGTTCTTC.

The chain recombines TRBV6-5 with TRBJ1-1; 8 nucleotides agree with TRBD1. This CDR3 contains 13 residues. From germline, CDR1 is MNHEY and CDR2 SVGAGI. Unmatched junction bases numbered 5, after V lost 7 bases and J lost 4 bases. CDR3 nucleotide sequence: TGTGCCAGCAAAGGAACAGGGGGCACTGAAGCTTTCTTT. Translation: CASKGTGGTEAFF.

V usage is TRBV10-3 and J usage is TRBJ2-7; 7 bases map to TRBD1. J was trimmed by 2 bases and V by 2 bases; bases with no gene match: 9. This CDR3 has 16 amino acids. CDR1 and CDR2 from the germline V gene are ENHRY and SYGVKD. In nucleotides, the CDR3 is TGTGCCATCAGTGAGGTACCGACAGGGCCAACCTACGAGCAGTACTTC. Translated, it gives CAISEVPTGPTYEQYF.

The chain recombines TRBV7-2 with TRBJ2-1; 10 positions agree with TRBD2. CDR1 is SGHTA, CDR2 FQGNSA, per germline. The V segment lost 8 bases and the J segment 2 bases; nucleotides outside the gene matches: 6. The CDR3 spans 15 residues. DNA for the CDR3: TGTGCCAGCGGCCAGCGGGAGGGCCCCTACAATGAGCAGTTCTTC. Translation: CASGQREGPYNEQFF.

This rearrangement joins TRBV20-1 to TRBJ2-5, with TRBD2 identical over 8 bases. CDR1 is DFQATT and CDR2 is SNEGSKA in the germline V gene (reference sequence). V lost 6 bases, J lost 5 bases, and 2 bases stayed unmatched. The CDR3 is 11 residues long. Here the CDR3 DNA reads TGCAGTGCCCAGCGGGGGGAGACCCAGTACTTC. This gives the protein CSAQRGETQYF.

The rearrangement links TRBV24-1 to TRBJ1-5; D is undetermined. The CDR3 has 19 amino acids. The ends were cut back, 0 bases at V and 0 bases at J, with 17 bases in the middle. Germline CDR1 is KGHDR and CDR2 is SFDVKD. The CDR3: CATSDLSLGVDHSNQPQHF. The DNA of the CDR3 is TGTGCCACCAGTGATTTGTCGCTCGGAGTCGACCATAGCAATCAGCCCCAGCATTTT.

CDR3 DNA sequence: TGCGCCAGCAGTCAATCGGGGTTTTGGGGCAGGAACACTGAAGCTTTCTTT. Translation gives CASSQSGFWGRNTEAFF. This chain links TRBV23-1 with TRBJ1-1, with D possibly being TRBD1 (5 bases). TRBV23-1 is classed as an ORF, of uncertain function. The CDR3 extends over 17 amino acids. The ends were cut back, 0 bases at V and 1 base at J, with 15 bases in the middle.

V is TRBV7-2 and J is TRBJ2-5, with D perhaps TRBD2 (6 bases). The CDR3 runs 12 residues. Germline V CDR1 and CDR2: SGHTA, FQGNSA. With 2 bases removed from V and 9 bases from J, the gap between germline ends came to 10 bases. The CDR3 nucleotides are TGTGCCAGCAGCTTAAATCCGGGGGCCCAGTACTTC. As protein: CASSLNPGAQYF. Full variable domain (rest looked up from reference TRBV7-2 and TRBJ2-5): GAGVSQSPSNKVTEKGKDVELRCDPISGHTALYWYRQSLGQGLEFLIYFQGNSAPDKSGLPSDRFSAERTGGSVSTLTIQRTQQEDSAVYLCASSLNPGAQYFGPGTRLLVL.

The rearrangement uses TRBV19 and TRBJ2-5; tentatively, D is TRBD1 (6 bases). Per the germline V gene, CDR1 is LNHDA and CDR2 is SQIVND (reference sequence). V was clipped by 6 bases and J by 4 bases, with 15 bases between them. This CDR3 has 14 residues. This chain's CDR3 is CASRRTQGGETQYF. The CDR3 region has the DNA TGTGCCAGTAGGAGAACTCAAGGGGGAGAGACCCAGTACTTC. Based on the CDR3 plus reference TRBV19 and TRBJ2-5, the full variable domain is DGGITQSPKYLFRKEGQNVTLSCEQNLNHDAMYWYRQDPGQGLRLIYYSQIVNDFQKGDIAEGYSVSREKKESFPLTVTSAQKNPTAFYLCASRRTQGGETQYFGPGTRLLVL.